The entry below describes one T cell receptor (beta chain). The ends were cut back, 0 bases at V and 7 bases at J, with 10 bases in the middle. Germline CDR1 SNHLY, CDR2 FYNNEI. CDR3 length: 14 residues. Repertoires were generated with immunoSEQ multiplex PCR, while TCRdb's copy carries only in-frame clones and drops some. Among some 170,000 clones listed, about 87% were seen once. The data originate from a study of blood T cell repertoires in COVID-19. Study details: Specimens from acute and convalescent COVID-19 originated in the United States, Italy and Spain. Nucleic acid was either cDNA or gDNA, and it came from T cells, B-cell-depleted T cells, or PBMCs.

This sequence was found in a woman in her fifties or sixties with acute or convalescent COVID-19. The specimen was peripheral blood. The chain couples TRBV2 to TRBJ1-5; D gene ambiguous. The CDR3, as DNA: TGTGCCAGCAGTGAAGCGCTATCTACGCAGCCCCAGCATTTT. Its translation: CASSEALSTQPQHF.